The clone carrying this TCR beta chain was picked up a small number of times. This entry belongs to a study of blood T cell repertoires in COVID-19. At the level of the study: PBMCs, B-cell-depleted T cells, or T cells provided the cDNA or gDNA that made up the material.

Under the authors' procedure: Quantification of nucleated cells was approximated via reference gene primer amplification. Clones were sequenced by immunoSEQ multiplex PCR, and TCRdb holds only the in-frame ones, with some missing. The V and J calls and clone size are taken from that table; D and trimming were inferred from the DNA. The data contain more than 110,000 clones, 85% of them singletons. The CDR3 extends over 14 amino acids. V was cut by 1 base and J by 4 bases, with 10 bases left in between. CDR1 and CDR2 from the germline V gene are MGHRA and YSYEKL. The clonotype comes from a man between 50 and 59 years old with acute or convalescent COVID-19. Source material: peripheral blood. The rearrangement links TRBV4-1 to TRBJ1-2; D uncertain. As DNA, the CDR3 is TGCGCCAGCAGCCAAGTGGAGCGTCCCTATGGCTACACCTTC. Its translation is CASSQVERPYGYTF.